These T cell receptor beta chains were read from a single sample in a study of blood T cells in healthy people across ages. TCRdb re-derived calls from the 5' RACE reads in MiXCR, one entry per CDR3 protein. Of about 760,000 distinct CDR3 sequences listed, more than 55% are singletons. Sequenced input: blood. These receptors were obtained from a middle-aged man in good health. The CDR3 runs from the conserved cysteine through the conserved F or W. Fields, in order: clone size, V gene, J gene, D gene, CDR3 length, CDR3 protein, CDR3 DNA. D genes are given only for firm matches. Clone size appears in some rows only: once, few, many, or a class for an expanded clone.

NA	TRBV27	TRBJ2-1	NA	14	CASSSDPTYNEQFF	TGTGCCAGCAGTTCCGACCCAACCTACAATGAGCAGTTCTTC
NA	TRBV29-1	TRBJ1-1	TRBD1	12	CSVDRGRTEAFF	TGCAGCGTTGACAGGGGGCGGACTGAAGCTTTCTTT
NA	TRBV5-1	TRBJ1-2	TRBD1	13	CASSPGQGRGYTF	TGCGCCAGCAGCCCTGGACAGGGGAGAGGCTACACCTTC
NA	TRBV18	TRBJ2-5	TRBD2	15	CASSPTSGGMETQYF	TGTGCCAGCTCACCTACTAGCGGGGGCATGGAGACCCAGTACTTC
few	TRBV5-1	TRBJ2-5	NA	15	CASTLQPGQGETQYF	TGCGCCAGCACCTTACAACCGGGGCAAGGGGAGACCCAGTACTTC
many	TRBV28	TRBJ2-1	NA	11	CASTARGEQFF	TGTGCCAGCACTGCTCGAGGTGAGCAGTTCTTC
once	TRBV6-2/TRBV6-3	TRBJ1-2	NA	14	CASTRDRSSYGYTF	TGTGCCAGCACCCGGGACCGGTCAAGCTATGGCTACACCTTC
NA	TRBV24-1	TRBJ2-1	TRBD2	16	CATSDHSGGPHNEQFF	TGTGCCACCAGTGATCATAGCGGGGGGCCCCACAATGAGCAGTTCTTC
NA	TRBV27	TRBJ2-3	NA	18	CASSLGIGGRGSTDTQYF	TGTGCCAGCAGTTTAGGAATAGGGGGGCGGGGGAGCACAGATACGCAGTATTTT
NA	TRBV11-3	TRBJ2-7	NA	14	CASSLSLGPYEQYF	TGTGCCAGCAGCTTATCCTTGGGCCCCTACGAGCAGTACTTC
few	TRBV29-1	TRBJ2-5	TRBD2	18	CSVDPGLAPLSKQETQYF	TGCAGCGTTGACCCTGGACTAGCCCCCCTAAGCAAACAAGAGACCCAGTACTTC
NA	TRBV11-2	TRBJ1-2	TRBD1	15	CASSLMGQGFYGYTF	TGTGCCAGCAGCTTAATGGGACAGGGCTTCTATGGCTACACCTTC
NA	TRBV20-1	TRBJ2-1	TRBD2	16	CSASLWLAGAYNEQFF	TGCAGTGCTAGTCTTTGGCTAGCGGGAGCCTACAATGAGCAGTTCTTC
many	TRBV28	TRBJ2-7	TRBD1	14	CASSSGTVPYEQYF	TGTGCCAGCAGTTCCGGGACAGTCCCCTACGAGCAGTACTTC
many	TRBV9	TRBJ2-5	NA	16	CASSPPPGREQETQYF	TGTGCCAGCAGCCCTCCCCCGGGCAGGGAACAAGAGACCCAGTACTTC
NA	TRBV12-5	TRBJ2-7	NA	13	CASGLTGRSEQYF	TGTGCTAGTGGGTTGACAGGGAGGTCCGAGCAGTACTTC
NA	TRBV20-1	TRBJ2-5	NA	12	CSGTGHQETQYF	TGCAGTGGGACGGGACACCAAGAGACCCAGTACTTC
NA	TRBV6-6	TRBJ1-3	NA	13	CAGRTVSGNTIYF	TGTGCCGGCAGAACCGTATCCGGAAACACCATATATTTT
NA	TRBV6-2/TRBV6-3	TRBJ2-1	NA	17	CASSSASSLSRGDEQFF	TGTGCCAGCAGTTCCGCGAGTTCCCTTTCCAGGGGGGATGAGCAGTTCTTC
NA	TRBV12-3/TRBV12-4	TRBJ2-1	NA	14	CASSWPGPNNEQFF	TGTGCCAGCAGTTGGCCAGGACCTAACAATGAGCAGTTCTTC
NA	TRBV4-3	TRBJ2-7	NA	15	CASSQDRVGLNEQYF	TGCGCCAGCAGCCAAGATCGGGTCGGGCTTAACGAGCAGTACTTC
NA	TRBV28	TRBJ1-2	NA	13	CASSLGLSDGYTF	TGTGCCAGCAGTTTGGGCCTCAGCGATGGCTACACCTTC
NA	TRBV4-2	TRBJ2-3	TRBD2	19	CASSQTGGGPAGVPNTQYF	TGTGCCAGCAGCCAGACCGGGGGAGGACCAGCGGGAGTTCCGAATACGCAGTATTTT
NA	TRBV15	TRBJ2-7	NA	15	CATSRTYGSSYEQYF	TGTGCCACCAGCAGGACTTACGGGTCCTCCTACGAGCAGTACTTC
NA	TRBV29-1	TRBJ2-6	NA	13	CSVVTSGANVLTF	TGCAGCGTTGTTACTTCTGGGGCCAACGTCCTGACTTTC
NA	TRBV28	TRBJ2-1	TRBD2	18	CASSSAIGGGGIYNEQFF	TGTGCCAGCAGTTCTGCTATCGGCGGGGGAGGAATCTACAATGAGCAGTTCTTC
NA	TRBV27	TRBJ2-5	NA	14	CASSFGAVNYEQYF	TGTGCCAGCAGTTTCGGGGCAGTGAACTATGAGCAGTACTTC
NA	TRBV7-9	TRBJ2-1	NA	15	CASRPRLVTLGEQFF	TGTGCCAGCCGCCCCCGCTTAGTTACCCTCGGCGAGCAGTTCTTC
few	TRBV3-1	TRBJ2-5	NA	16	CASSQGNTVPQETQYF	TGTGCCAGCAGCCAAGGAAACACAGTTCCCCAAGAGACCCAGTACTTC
few	TRBV3-1	TRBJ2-2	NA	16	CASSQDPPGYTGELFF	TGTGCCAGCAGCCAAGACCCCCCAGGGTATACCGGGGAGCTGTTTTTT
NA	TRBV7-9	TRBJ1-2	TRBD1	13	CASGRTGTYGYTF	TGTGCCAGCGGTAGGACAGGGACCTATGGCTACACCTTC
NA	TRBV2	TRBJ1-2	NA	14	CASSEAGTGYGYTF	TGTGCCAGCAGTGAGGCGGGGACCGGCTATGGCTACACCTTC
once	TRBV4-3	TRBJ2-7	NA	14	CASSQDAREYEQYF	TGCGCCAGCAGCCAGGATGCGCGTGAGTACGAGCAGTACTTC
NA	TRBV19	TRBJ2-5	NA	13	CASSPGQAEAQYF	TGTGCCAGTAGTCCGGGCCAGGCGGAGGCCCAGTACTTC
NA	TRBV12-3/TRBV12-4	TRBJ2-7	TRBD1	14	CASSLAGGFHEQYF	TGTGCCAGCAGTTTAGCAGGGGGCTTCCACGAGCAGTACTTC
NA	TRBV5-6	TRBJ2-7	NA	13	CASSLYGAYEQYF	TGTGCCAGCAGCTTGTACGGAGCCTACGAGCAGTACTTC
NA	TRBV30	TRBJ1-5	NA	14	CAWSAAGSNQPQHF	TGTGCCTGGAGTGCCGCAGGTAGCAATCAGCCCCAGCATTTT
NA	TRBV20-1	TRBJ2-1	NA	16	CSAIERMSTPYNEQFF	TGCAGTGCTATCGAAAGGATGTCTACCCCCTACAATGAGCAGTTCTTC
NA	TRBV6-1	TRBJ2-5	NA	13	CASTTTGRETQYF	TGTGCCAGCACCACGACAGGAAGAGAGACCCAGTACTTC
NA	TRBV7-3	TRBJ2-3	NA	15	CASVKGLASTDTQYF	TGTGCCAGCGTCAAGGGCCTAGCGAGCACAGATACGCAGTATTTT
few	TRBV21-1	TRBJ1-6	NA	16	CASSTKRDSVNSPLHF	TGTGCCAGCAGCACTAAGAGGGATTCCGTTAATTCACCCCTCCACTTT
NA	TRBV28	TRBJ2-1	TRBD2	14	CASNDQTSFDEQFF	TGTGCCAGCAATGACCAGACTAGCTTCGATGAGCAGTTCTTC
NA	TRBV20-1	TRBJ1-5	NA	13	CSAVGDSNQPQHF	TGCAGTGCCGTTGGAGATAGCAATCAGCCCCAGCATTTT
few	TRBV20-1	TRBJ2-3	TRBD2	15	CSAAGLDAAVDTQYF	TGCAGTGCCGCGGGACTAGACGCTGCGGTAGATACGCAGTATTTT
NA	TRBV6-2/TRBV6-3	TRBJ2-3	NA	16	CASSLPEGTNGDTQYF	TGTGCCAGCAGTTTGCCGGAGGGAACAAATGGGGATACGCAGTATTTT
NA	TRBV27	TRBJ2-7	NA	15	CASSSYPGTQYEQYF	TGTGCCAGCAGTTCATACCCCGGGACTCAGTACGAGCAGTACTTC
NA	TRBV7-9	TRBJ2-5	NA	16	CASSLVLGTGQETQYF	TGTGCCAGCAGCTTAGTTCTGGGCACAGGGCAGGAGACCCAGTACTTC
NA	TRBV2	TRBJ2-7	NA	14	CASSGGTAPYEQYF	TGTGCCAGCAGCGGCGGGACAGCCCCCTACGAGCAGTACTTC
NA	TRBV12-3/TRBV12-4	TRBJ2-5	NA	14	CASSLRHGVETQYF	TGTGCCAGCAGTTTACGGCATGGGGTAGAGACCCAGTACTTC
NA	TRBV6-5	TRBJ2-7	TRBD2	14	CASRRGLAGNEQYF	TGTGCCAGTCGCCGTGGACTAGCGGGAAACGAGCAGTACTTC
NA	TRBV6-5	TRBJ2-1	NA	13	CASTTILGNEQFF	TGTGCCAGCACGACCATACTCGGCAATGAGCAGTTCTTC
NA	TRBV4-1	TRBJ1-2	NA	15	CASSPASGSQGDYTF	TGCGCCAGCAGCCCTGCCAGTGGGTCGCAAGGAGACTACACCTTC
NA	TRBV4-2	TRBJ2-5	TRBD2	14	CASSPQLTSGEQYF	TGTGCCAGCAGCCCCCAACTGACTAGCGGGGAGCAGTACTTC
few	TRBV7-2	TRBJ2-7	NA	15	CASSLNQGGPYEQYF	TGTGCCAGCAGCTTAAACCAGGGGGGACCCTACGAGCAGTACTTC
NA	TRBV12-3/TRBV12-4	TRBJ1-4	TRBD1	14	CASRRGTANEKLFF	TGTGCCAGCAGACGCGGGACAGCGAATGAAAAACTGTTTTTT